These 29 T cell receptor beta chains were all obtained from the same sample, sequenced in a study of cytomegalovirus exposure and HLA in healthy donors (dated by TCRdb to about 2017). Library method: the immunoSEQ multiplex PCR assay. Entries here come from immuneACCESS through TCRdb and include only in-frame sequences with V and J called. Some clones fail to appear in such tables; in the studies checked, an unresolved V gene covers under half of the shortfall, and the cause of the remainder is unknown. The sample data list approximately 72,000 clones, and 85% to 95% of these were observed just once. The top ten clonotypes cover 0.55% to 0.65% of the sample. The sequenced material came from PBMCs. These receptors all come from a woman aged 18 to 35 in good health and CMV-seronegative.

The chain joins TRBV30 to TRBJ1-5; no firm D call. Looked up from germline, CDR1 is GTSNPN and CDR2 is SVGIG (reference sequence). The V end lost 0 bases, the J end lost 0 bases, and 9 bases lay between the germline ends. The CDR3 covers 15 residues. CDR3 residues: CAWSVGGLSNQPQHF. Written as DNA, the CDR3 is TGTGCCTGGAGTGTCGGAGGACTTAGCAATCAGCCCCAGCATTTT.

This clone was detected only once. The J gene is TRBJ1-1, the V gene TRBV7-3; a weak D match, TRBD1 (6 bases). From germline, CDR1 is SGHTA and CDR2 FQGTGA. V lost 1 base, J lost 2 bases, and 8 bases lay in between. CDR3 length equals 14 residues. The CDR3 nucleotides are TGTGCCAGCAGCTTAAAAGGGACAAACACTGAAGCTTTCTTT. This codes for CASSLKGTNTEAFF.

This chain connects TRBV7-9 to TRBJ1-2; 7 positions match TRBD1. This CDR3 contains 14 residues. The V gene's germline CDR1 is SEHNR and CDR2 FQNEAQ (reference sequence). The V segment lost 11 bases and the J segment 7 bases; nucleotides outside the gene matches: 16. This chain's CDR3 is CAWAVVDRRGGYTF. The CDR3 DNA reads as TGTGCCTGGGCGGTTGTGGACAGGCGTGGTGGCTACACCTTC.

The chain joins TRBV7-9 to TRBJ2-3; 10 bases match TRBD2. The trim removed 11 bases at V and 4 bases at J, leaving 6 bases unmatched. Germline assignment: CDR1 SEHNR and CDR2 FQNEAQ (reference sequence). The CDR3 totals 13 residues. CDR3 amino acids: CAGKRGGSDTQYF. The CDR3 DNA is TGTGCCGGCAAGCGGGGGGGCTCAGATACGCAGTATTTT.

V gene TRBV28 combines with J gene TRBJ2-3; D perhaps matches TRBD1 (6 bases). V lost 5 bases, J lost 4 bases, and 16 bases lay in between. This CDR3 comprises 15 residues. Germline V lookup: CDR1 MDHEN, CDR2 SYDVKM. The CDR3 DNA reads as TGTGCCAGCAGTCACGTGGGGGCTGCGGCAGATACGCAGTATTTT. Its translation is CASSHVGAAADTQYF.

V gene TRBV28 combines with J gene TRBJ1-4, with 8 bases that match TRBD1. Germline V gene data show CDR1 as MDHEN and CDR2 as SYDVKM. With 7 bases clipped from V and 0 bases from J, the junction kept 4 bases outside the gene matches. This CDR3 has 15 residues. CDR3 in amino acids: CASTDRGATNEKLFF. Written as DNA, the CDR3 is TGTGCCAGCACCGACAGGGGCGCAACTAATGAAAAACTGTTTTTT.

This clone was found many times. This chain uses TRBV4-2 with TRBJ2-1; 9 positions agree with TRBD2. Germline V lookup: CDR1 LGHNA, CDR2 YNFKEQ. This CDR3 region has 16 residues. Losses at the gene ends were 0 bases for V and 4 bases for J; bases not matched to a gene: 4. CDR3 residues: CASSQDLAGGYNEQFF. CDR3 sequence (DNA): TGTGCCAGCAGCCAAGATCTCGCGGGGGGGTACAATGAGCAGTTCTTC.

The chain uses TRBV9 and TRBJ2-3, with 13 bases lining up with TRBD2. The germline gives CDR1 SGDLS, CDR2 YYNGEE. V lost 4 bases, J lost 4 bases, and 12 bases stayed unmatched. The CDR3 runs 18 residues. The CDR3: CASSPHPTSGGAPDTQYF. CDR3 nucleotides: TGTGCCAGCAGCCCACACCCCACTAGCGGGGGGGCCCCAGATACGCAGTATTTT. Combining the CDR3 with reference TRBV9 and TRBJ2-3 gives the whole variable domain DSGVTQTPKHLITATGQRVTLRCSPRSGDLSVYWYQQSLDQGLQFLIQYYNGEERAKGNILERFSAQQFPDLHSELNLSSLELGDSALYFCASSPHPTSGGAPDTQYFGPGTRLTVL.

The chain combines TRBV29-1 with TRBJ2-6; D may be TRBD1 (6 bases). This CDR3 has 16 amino acids. The germline V gene has CDR1 SQVTM and CDR2 ANQGSEA. Trimming cost V 5 bases and J 1 base, with 15 bases left between them. As DNA, the CDR3 is TGCAGCGTTAGCGGCACAGGGTATTCTGGGGCCAACGTCCTGACTTTC. This sequence encodes CSVSGTGYSGANVLTF.

The chain recombines TRBV7-8 with TRBJ2-2, with a tentative D call TRBD2 (6 bases). This CDR3 region has 15 residues. Germline V lookup: CDR1 SGHVS, CDR2 FQNEAQ. V dropped 5 bases and J dropped 7 bases, with 17 bases sitting between them. The CDR3 loop is CASSPMVGGGGELFF. The CDR3 coding sequence is TGTGCCAGCAGCCCTATGGTGGGGGGTGGCGGGGAGCTGTTTTTT.

J is TRBJ2-7 and V is TRBV6-5; D unclear. The germline V and J ends were trimmed by 2 bases and 2 bases, with 13 bases remaining between them. Germline CDR1 is MNHEY and CDR2 is SVGAGI. The CDR3 is 15 amino acids. The CDR3 spells CASSYGSGRTYEQYF. Written as DNA, the CDR3 is TGTGCCAGCAGTTACGGCTCAGGCCGAACCTACGAGCAGTACTTC.

The genes are TRBV7-8 and TRBJ2-7, with 9 bases identical to TRBD2. V shed 5 bases and J 0 bases; nucleotides not matched to a gene: 5. CDR1 SGHVS and CDR2 FQNEAQ come from the germline V gene. The CDR3 totals 15 residues. CDR3 amino acids: CASSSSGGYSYEQYF. Here the CDR3 DNA reads TGTGCCAGCAGCAGTAGCGGGGGATACTCCTACGAGCAGTACTTC.

The chain recombines TRBV7-9 with TRBJ2-7; 9 bases fit TRBD1. CDR1 is SEHNR, CDR2 FQNEAQ, per germline (reference sequence). V was pared by 6 bases and J by 3 bases, with 9 bases of the junction left unmatched. CDR3 length equals 15 residues. The CDR3 loop reads CASSRGDRADYEQYF. DNA of the CDR3: TGTGCCAGCAGTAGGGGGGACAGGGCGGACTACGAGCAGTACTTC.

CDR3 DNA sequence: TGTGCCAGCAGCCCGTTATTAACAGGGGTCGCTGAAGCTTTCTTT. Protein product: CASSPLLTGVAEAFF. The chain uses TRBV14 and TRBJ1-1, with 7 bases lining up with TRBD1. V dropped 4 bases and J dropped 6; count of bases not matched to a gene: 11. This CDR3 comprises 15 residues. The germline V gene has CDR1 SGHDN and CDR2 FVKESK.

The chain couples TRBV7-2 to TRBJ1-1; 9 bases align to TRBD1. The junction had 13 bases not matched to a gene; V was cut back by 4 bases and J by 1 base. The germline gives CDR1 SGHTA, CDR2 FQGNSA. The CDR3 is 18 amino acids. CDR3 in amino acids: CASSSRHTGGRENTEAFF. Here the CDR3 DNA reads TGTGCCAGCAGCTCCCGGCATACAGGGGGCCGCGAGAACACTGAAGCTTTCTTT.

CDR3 DNA: TGTGCCAGTACATGGGGCTACAGGGGGAGGAATTCACCCCTCCACTTT. Encoded protein: CASTWGYRGRNSPLHF. The chain employs TRBV19 and TRBJ1-6, with TRBD1 matching over 8 bases. V shed 7 bases, J shed 7 bases, and the junction held 12 bases outside the gene matches. CDR3 size: 16 residues. Per the germline V gene, CDR1 is LNHDA and CDR2 is SQIVND (reference sequence).

The CDR3 spells CASSSPGRETQYF. CDR3 coding DNA: TGTGCCAGCAGTTCCCCAGGGCGAGAGACCCAGTACTTC. The chain uses TRBV6-6 and TRBJ2-5; D perhaps matches TRBD1 (5 bases). Trimming took 4 bases from V and 4 from J, leaving 10 bases between them. The CDR3 runs 13 residues. Germline CDR1 MNHNY, CDR2 SVGAGI (reference sequence).

V gene TRBV7-9 combines with J gene TRBJ2-3, with a possible D match to TRBD1 (5 bases). Germline-derived CDR1 and CDR2 are SEHNR and FQNEAQ (reference sequence). CDR3 length: 13 residues. The V end was cut by 6 bases, the J end by 1 base, with 8 bases between. The CDR3 DNA reads TGTGCCAGCAGTCTGACAGGCACAGATACGCAGTATTTT. Translating it yields CASSLTGTDTQYF.

J is TRBJ2-5 and V is TRBV29-1, with 9 bases aligning to TRBD2. This CDR3 is built from 15 residues. The germline V gene has CDR1 SQVTM and CDR2 ANQGSEA. V lost 0 bases, J lost 5 bases, and 7 bases stayed unmatched. The chain's CDR3 is CSVEERGGRVETQYF. The CDR3, as DNA: TGCAGCGTTGAAGAGCGGGGGGGCCGGGTGGAGACCCAGTACTTC.

The gene calls are TRBV4-1 and TRBJ1-1, with 7 positions matching TRBD1. This CDR3 is 17 amino acids long. Trimming took 1 base from V and 0 from J; bases not matched to a gene: 8. Per germline, CDR1 MGHRA and CDR2 YSYEKL. The CDR3 loop reads CASSQVLTGQMNTEAFF. The CDR3 DNA sequence: TGCGCCAGCAGCCAAGTCCTGACGGGACAGATGAACACTGAAGCTTTCTTT.

The chain combines TRBV7-8 with TRBJ2-1; D may be TRBD1 (6 bases). The CDR3 consists of 15 residues. The germline gives CDR1 SGHVS, CDR2 FQNEAQ. V lost 5 bases, J lost 7 bases, and 18 bases lay in between. The CDR3: CASSGRGKGWNEQFF. The CDR3 nucleotides are TGTGCCAGCAGCGGCAGGGGTAAGGGATGGAATGAGCAGTTCTTC.

The chain has TRBV7-3 and TRBJ2-1; 7 nucleotides match TRBD2. CDR1 and CDR2 (germline): SGHTA, FQGTGA. Trimming at V came to 2 bases and at J to 0 bases, leaving 7 bases not matched to a gene. CDR3 length equals 17 residues. The CDR3 is CASSLSPGLSSYNEQFF. The CDR3 DNA reads as TGTGCCAGCAGCTTATCGCCGGGACTAAGCTCCTACAATGAGCAGTTCTTC.

The chain uses TRBV28 and TRBJ1-4; no firm D call. The CDR3 totals 14 residues. Deletions cut 4 bases from V and 3 bases from J, with 9 bases between. Germline V gene sequence: CDR1 MDHEN, CDR2 SYDVKM. CDR3 amino acids: CASSSRGANEKLFF. In DNA form, the CDR3 reads TGTGCCAGCAGTTCCCGGGGAGCTAATGAAAAACTGTTTTTT.

This chain uses TRBV5-1 with TRBJ1-6; the match to TRBD1 covers 7 bases. Losses at the gene ends were 4 bases for V and 4 bases for J; bases not matched to a gene: 5. From germline, CDR1 is SGHRS and CDR2 YFSETQ. The CDR3 runs 15 residues. The CDR3 nucleotides are TGCGCCAGCAGCGCTGGGGGACAGTATAATTCACCCCTCCACTTT. This encodes CASSAGGQYNSPLHF.

CDR3 amino acids: CASLRTGTDTQYF. In nucleotides, the CDR3 is TGTGCCAGCCTACGGACAGGCACAGATACGCAGTATTTT. The gene calls are TRBV18 and TRBJ2-3; possible D gene TRBD1, 6 bases. Germline V gene lookup returns CDR1 KGHSH and CDR2 LQKENI. This CDR3 spans 13 amino acids. V shed 8 bases and J shed 1 base, with 10 bases lying between them.

The chain links TRBV7-3 to TRBJ1-1; the match to TRBD1 covers 7 bases. J gave up 10 bases and V 2 bases, and 7 bases lay outside the gene matches. Germline loops: CDR1 SGHTA, CDR2 FQGTGA. The CDR3 runs to 13 residues. This CDR3 is CASSLGTDGRAFF. The CDR3 nucleotides read TGTGCCAGCAGCTTAGGGACAGATGGCCGAGCTTTCTTT. Filled out from reference TRBV7-3 and TRBJ1-1, the complete variable domain reads GAGVSQTPSNKVTEKGKYVELRCDPISGHTALYWYRQSLGQGPEFLIYFQGTGAADDSGLPNDRFFAVRPEGSVSTLKIQRTERGDSAVYLCASSLGTDGRAFFGQGTRLTVV.

The chain has TRBV18 and TRBJ2-1; TRBD2 is a possible D gene (5 bases). The CDR3 contains 21 residues. Trimming removed 1 base from V and 9 bases from J, with 34 bases in between. The germline CDR1 and CDR2 sequences are KGHSH and LQKENI. The CDR3 protein is CASSPRTGAPSRVTNSSEQFF. Written as DNA, the CDR3 is TGTGCCAGCTCACCACGCACCGGAGCCCCCTCAAGGGTGACTAACAGCAGTGAGCAGTTCTTC.

This chain links TRBV11-2 with TRBJ2-7, with 8 bases matching TRBD1. Trimming removed 0 bases from V and 5 bases from J; junction bases left unmatched: 3. The CDR3 is made up of 14 amino acids. CDR1 and CDR2 from the germline V gene are SGHAT and FQNNGV. CDR3 in amino acids: CASSLDQGAHEQYF. The CDR3 nucleotides read TGTGCCAGCAGCTTAGACCAGGGGGCCCACGAGCAGTACTTC.

The J gene is TRBJ1-2, the V gene TRBV19, with 10 bases that match TRBD1. Germline V gene data show CDR1 as LNHDA and CDR2 as SQIVND (reference sequence). CDR3 length: 14 amino acids. Trimming at V came to 0 bases and at J to 8 bases, leaving 3 bases not matched to a gene. The CDR3 sequence is CASSIDLTGGGYTF. In DNA form, the CDR3 reads TGTGCCAGTAGTATAGACCTGACAGGGGGCGGCTACACCTTC.